What follows is one TCR beta chain and its context. Antigen: not known. The data were obtained in a study of monozygotic twins with inflammatory bowel disease. Study outcomes and limitations: T cell subtypes were not distinguishable in this analysis.

Whole blood served as the source of total RNA, and no T cell sorting took place. Input per TCR library consisted of approximately 3,500 ng of total RNA. Amplification of TCRalpha and TCRbeta cDNA involved two nested PCRs that ran for roughly 15 and 9 cycles. TCRdb reprocessed the 5' RACE reads, keeping one entry per CDR3 protein, no DNA. Its clone listing holds about 93,000 distinct CDR3 sequences. This CDR3 has 15 residues. CDR1 SEHNR and CDR2 FQNEAQ come from the germline V gene (reference sequence). The source material was blood. The V gene is TRBV7-9, the J gene TRBJ2-7. The sequence came from a human donor with ulcerative colitis or Crohn's disease, or a healthy co-twin of an affected twin (not recorded which). The CDR3 here is CASSFGPGTSYEQYF.